The 28 T cell receptor beta chains below all came from one sample that was sequenced in a study of blood T cell repertoires in COVID-19. Using immunoSEQ multiplex PCR, the repertoire was profiled, and TCRdb retains in-frame clones only, with some absent. The sample lists about 250,000 clones, more than 75% occurring once. Sequenced material: PBMCs or T cells enriched from blood (not recorded which). All receptors come from a man younger than 30 who had recovered from COVID-19.

V usage is TRBV3-1 (or the pseudogene TRBV3-2) and J usage is TRBJ1-3; D unclear. Per germline, CDR1 LGHDT and CDR2 YNNKEL (reference sequence). The CDR3 totals 15 residues. Trimming stripped 0 bases from V and 1 base from J, with 7 bases between. The CDR3 reads CASSQDLRSGNTIYF. CDR3 nucleotide sequence: TGTGCCAGCAGCCAAGACCTAAGATCTGGAAACACCATATATTTT.

The chain recombines TRBV4-1 with TRBJ1-4, with D uncertain. The V and J ends lost 0 bases and 7 bases respectively, with 12 bases between them. This CDR3 spans 15 amino acids. In germline, CDR1 is MGHRA, CDR2 YSYEKL. CDR3 region: CASSQEAQYLEKLFF. In nucleotides, the CDR3 is TGCGCCAGCAGCCAAGAGGCCCAATATCTTGAAAAACTGTTTTTT.

The rearrangement joins TRBV10-1 to TRBJ2-1; 11 bases match TRBD2. The CDR3 covers 15 residues. V lost 2 bases to trimming and J lost 4 bases; unmatched junction nucleotides: 1. Germline lookup yields CDR1 WNHNN and CDR2 SYGVQD (reference sequence). This CDR3 reads CASSETSGGYNEQFF. CDR3 coding DNA: TGCGCCAGCAGTGAGACTAGCGGGGGATACAATGAGCAGTTCTTC.

This rearrangement joins TRBV3-1 (or the pseudogene TRBV3-2) to TRBJ1-1; possible D gene TRBD1, 6 bases. V was shortened by 3 bases and J by 5 bases, with 10 bases between the two germline ends. The CDR3 has 13 residues. Germline loops: CDR1 LGHDT, CDR2 YNNKEL (reference sequence). DNA for the CDR3: TGTGCCAGCAGCCAGAGGGGGAGAACTGAAGCTTTCTTT. This gives the protein CASSQRGRTEAFF.

The chain couples TRBV7-9 to TRBJ1-1; TRBD1 matches at 7 bases. The J segment lost 4 bases and the V segment lost 1 base, leaving 3 bases of the junction unmatched. The CDR3 is 14 residues long. Germline loops: CDR1 SEHNR, CDR2 FQNEAQ (reference sequence). CDR3 sequence (DNA): TGTGCCAGCAGCTTAGATAACAGGGGCACTGAAGCTTTCTTT. It translates to CASSLDNRGTEAFF.

V gene TRBV18 combines with J gene TRBJ1-1; D is unresolved. V shed 2 bases and J shed 2 bases, with 6 bases lying between them. The CDR3 runs 13 residues. Germline V gene lookup returns CDR1 KGHSH and CDR2 LQKENI. The CDR3 coding sequence is TGTGCCAGCTCACCAGAGGTAAACACTGAAGCTTTCTTT. This encodes CASSPEVNTEAFF.

The J gene is TRBJ2-3, the V gene TRBV6-5; TRBD2 matches at 9 bases. Germline V gene sequence: CDR1 MNHEY, CDR2 SVGAGI. This CDR3 spans 15 amino acids. Germline trimming cut 6 bases from V and 0 bases from J; bases unmatched to any gene: 4. The CDR3: CASRPSGASTDTQYF. Written as DNA, the CDR3 is TGTGCCAGCAGACCTAGCGGGGCTAGCACAGATACGCAGTATTTT.

This rearrangement joins TRBV2 to TRBJ1-5; a weak D match, TRBD1 (5 bases). Germline-derived CDR1 and CDR2 are SNHLY and FYNNEI. V gave up 8 bases and J gave up 6 bases, with 17 bases separating them. The CDR3 is 14 amino acids. CDR3 protein: CASQDGDSVQPQHF. CDR3 sequence (DNA): TGTGCCAGCCAAGACGGGGACTCAGTTCAGCCCCAGCATTTT.

The CDR3 DNA reads as TGCAGTGCTAGTCTTCCGGGGGTGAATGAAAAACTGTTTTTT. Encoded protein: CSASLPGVNEKLFF. The chain employs TRBV20-1 and TRBJ1-4; possibly TRBD1 for D (5 bases). Germline CDR1 DFQATT, CDR2 SNEGSKA (reference sequence). The CDR3 totals 14 residues. The V end was cut by 3 bases, the J end by 5 bases, with 13 bases between.

This chain joins TRBV4-2 and TRBJ1-3; the D gene is possibly TRBD1 (6 bases). V lost 0 bases and J lost 0, with 12 bases in between. The V gene's germline CDR1 is LGHNA and CDR2 YNFKEQ. This CDR3 is 17 amino acids long. CDR3 in amino acids: CASSQDPQGSSGNTIYF. The CDR3 bases are TGTGCCAGCAGCCAAGACCCCCAGGGGAGCTCTGGAAACACCATATATTTT.

This clone was observed once. This chain joins TRBV5-1 and TRBJ2-2; 9 bases fit TRBD2. This CDR3 spans 15 amino acids. With V trimmed by 7 bases and J by 4 bases, 8 bases remained unmatched. The germline V gene encodes CDR1 SGHRS and CDR2 YFSETQ. This CDR3 reads CASGLAGDGTGELFF. CDR3 DNA sequence: TGCGCCAGCGGGTTAGCGGGAGACGGCACCGGGGAGCTGTTTTTT.

This clone has just one count. J is TRBJ2-1 and V is TRBV5-1; 8 nucleotides agree with TRBD1. The CDR3 is 13 amino acids. The germline gives CDR1 SGHRS, CDR2 YFSETQ. The junction had 3 bases not matched to a gene; V was cut back by 3 bases and J by 7 bases. CDR3 protein: CASSYRGFNEQFF. The CDR3 DNA follows: TGCGCCAGCAGCTACAGGGGGTTTAATGAGCAGTTCTTC.

This sequence joins TRBV19 and TRBJ1-5, with D perhaps matching TRBD1 (5 bases). The CDR3 covers 17 residues. Trimming removed 6 bases from V and 2 bases from J, with 20 bases in between. The V gene's germline CDR1 is LNHDA and CDR2 SQIVND (reference sequence). The CDR3 DNA is TGTGCCAGTAGCAAAAGTATAGGGGTCCAGGGCAATCAGCCCCAGCATTTT. This codes for CASSKSIGVQGNQPQHF.

J is TRBJ1-2 and V is TRBV27; the D is unclear. CDR1 and CDR2 (germline): MNHEY, SMNVEV (reference sequence). Trimming removed 5 bases from V and 1 base from J, with 17 bases in between. The CDR3 is 16 amino acids. The CDR3 DNA reads TGTGCCAGCAGTAGATACCCCACACAGCTTAACTATGGCTACACCTTC. It encodes CASSRYPTQLNYGYTF.

This clone was counted a few times. The chain couples TRBV4-1 to TRBJ1-5; 7 positions match TRBD1. The CDR3 length is 15 residues. Germline CDR1 and CDR2: MGHRA and YSYEKL. The trim removed 6 bases at V and 3 bases at J, leaving 8 bases unmatched. CDR3 DNA: TGCGCCAGCAGTCAATTGACAGGGCTCAATCAGCCCCAGCATTTT. Encoded protein: CASSQLTGLNQPQHF.

The V call is TRBV9, the J call TRBJ2-7; D remains unclear. Trimming removed 3 bases at V and 3 bases at J, with 13 bases between. CDR3 size: 14 residues. CDR1 and CDR2 from the germline V gene are SGDLS and YYNGEE. CDR3 residues: CASSASTRNYEQYF. CDR3 DNA sequence: TGTGCCAGCAGCGCATCGACCAGGAACTACGAGCAGTACTTC.

This chain links TRBV4-2 with TRBJ1-4; 8 bases map to TRBD1. The germline V gene has CDR1 LGHNA and CDR2 YNFKEQ. J gave up 7 bases and V 6 bases, and 10 bases lay outside the gene matches. The CDR3 consists of 15 residues. The CDR3 DNA reads as TGTGCCAGCAGTCTACCCCAGGGGGCGGGTGAAAAACTGTTTTTT. This codes for CASSLPQGAGEKLFF.

The chain is built from TRBV6-5 and TRBJ1-2; maybe TRBD1 (5 bases). V was cut by 6 bases and J by 2 bases, with 16 bases left in between. Germline V CDR1 and CDR2: MNHEY, SVGAGI. The CDR3 consists of 15 residues. CDR3 region: CASRTTGAKNYGYTF. The CDR3 DNA reads as TGTGCCAGCAGAACTACTGGGGCGAAGAACTATGGCTACACCTTC.

This clone has a single count. This chain joins TRBV3-1 (or the pseudogene TRBV3-2) and TRBJ1-2; 10 nucleotides match TRBD1. Trimming took 4 bases from V and 4 from J; bases not matched to a gene: 9. The CDR3 is 16 residues long. Germline values: CDR1 LGHDT, CDR2 YNNKEL (reference sequence). The CDR3 region has the DNA TGTGCCAGCAGCCCGATGACAGGGGGCGCCGGCTATGGCTACACCTTC. This gives the protein CASSPMTGGAGYGYTF.

Note on this clone: The junction does not match germline at one end; this may be a read error. This chain joins TRBV10-2 and TRBJ1-5; weak D call: TRBD1 (5 bases). This CDR3 spans 14 amino acids. Germline lookup yields CDR1 WSHSY and CDR2 SAAADI. The CDR3 reads CASSQSIGGQPQHF. The CDR3 coding sequence is TGCGCCAGCAGTCAGTCTATCGGGGGTCAGCCCCAGCATTTT.

This chain joins TRBV27 and TRBJ2-3; TRBD2 matches at 7 bases. After removal of 5 bases from V and 4 bases from J, the junction contained 6 bases not matched to a gene. Germline assignment: CDR1 MNHEY and CDR2 SMNVEV (reference sequence). The CDR3 has 14 residues. The CDR3 nucleotides are TGTGCCAGCAGTGGCGGGAGTCACGCAGATACGCAGTATTTT. Encoded protein: CASSGGSHADTQYF.

This rearrangement joins TRBV7-9 to TRBJ2-7; 13 positions agree with TRBD2. Trimming at V came to 6 bases and at J to 1 base, leaving 6 bases not matched to a gene. CDR1 and CDR2 (germline): SEHNR, FQNEAQ (reference sequence). The CDR3 runs to 16 residues. This chain's CDR3 is CASRPGLAGASYEQYF. CDR3 sequence (DNA): TGTGCCAGCAGACCCGGACTAGCGGGAGCTTCCTACGAGCAGTACTTC.

This chain connects TRBV14 to TRBJ2-7; 8 bases align to TRBD2. Per the germline V gene, CDR1 is SGHDN and CDR2 is FVKESK. This CDR3 has 15 amino acids. V shed 3 bases and J 3 bases; nucleotides not matched to a gene: 7. CDR3 sequence: CASSQGLVGGYEQYF. For the CDR3, the DNA is TGTGCCAGCAGCCAGGGACTAGTAGGGGGCTACGAGCAGTACTTC.

The CDR3 protein is CASSPLRPGEFETQYF. In DNA form, the CDR3 reads TGTGCCAGCTCACCCCTCCGGCCAGGGGAGTTCGAGACCCAGTACTTC. The genes are TRBV18 and TRBJ2-5, with D possibly TRBD1 on 6 matching bases. CDR3 size: 16 residues. Germline V CDR1 and CDR2: KGHSH, LQKENI. Trimming stripped 3 bases from V and 5 bases from J, with 19 bases between.

The chain has TRBV30 and TRBJ2-1, with D possibly matching TRBD1 (5 bases). V was cut by 4 bases and J by 8 bases, with 9 bases left in between. CDR3 size: 11 residues. Germline loops: CDR1 GTSNPN, CDR2 SVGIG (reference sequence). The CDR3 loop is CAWTRGHEQFF. CDR3 sequence (DNA): TGTGCCTGGACAAGGGGCCATGAGCAGTTCTTC.

This chain links TRBV5-1 with TRBJ2-1, with D maybe TRBD1 (6 bases). The germline V gene has CDR1 SGHRS and CDR2 YFSETQ. This CDR3 is 14 amino acids long. V shed 2 bases and J shed 9 bases, with 15 bases lying between them. The DNA for the CDR3 is TGCGCCAGCAGCTTTTGGGACACCGGAGGTGAGCAGTTCTTC. It codes for CASSFWDTGGEQFF.

This chain links TRBV27 with TRBJ1-1, with TRBD1 as a possible D gene (5 bases). The CDR3 sequence is 12 residues long. CDR1 is MNHEY and CDR2 is SMNVEV in the germline V gene (reference sequence). The V end was cut by 0 bases, the J end by 10 bases, with 9 bases between. Here the CDR3 reads CASSLSLGPAFF. The CDR3 DNA is TGTGCCAGCAGTTTATCACTGGGGCCAGCTTTCTTT.

The gene calls are TRBV25-1 and TRBJ1-2, with D maybe TRBD1 (6 bases). V was clipped by 10 bases and J by 8 bases, with 14 bases between them. CDR1 and CDR2 (germline): MGHDK, SYGVNS. The CDR3 is 11 residues long. Here the CDR3 reads CATWGGEGYTF. The DNA for the CDR3 is TGTGCCACGTGGGGGGGCGAGGGCTACACCTTC.